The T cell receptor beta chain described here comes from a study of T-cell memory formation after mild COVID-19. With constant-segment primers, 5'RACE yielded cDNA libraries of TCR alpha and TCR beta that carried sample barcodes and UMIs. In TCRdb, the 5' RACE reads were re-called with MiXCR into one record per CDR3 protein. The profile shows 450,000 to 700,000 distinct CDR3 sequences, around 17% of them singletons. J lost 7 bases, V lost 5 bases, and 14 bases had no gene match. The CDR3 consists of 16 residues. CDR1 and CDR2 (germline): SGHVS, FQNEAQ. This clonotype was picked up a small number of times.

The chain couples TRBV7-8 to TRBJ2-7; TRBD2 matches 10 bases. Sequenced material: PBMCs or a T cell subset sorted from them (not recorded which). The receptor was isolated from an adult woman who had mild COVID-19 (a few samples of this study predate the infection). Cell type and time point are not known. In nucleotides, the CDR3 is TGTGCCAGCAGCCATGGACTAGCGGCCCTCGCTTATGAGCAGTACTTC. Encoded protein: CASSHGLAALAYEQYF.